One sample yielded the 6 T cell receptor beta chains listed below, sequenced in a study of technical replicates of blood from a few donors. Only in-frame clones appear in the TCRdb table, and some are missing; sequencing was by immunoSEQ multiplex PCR. The table lists some 48,000 clones, 90% to 96% of them singletons, with under 0.45% in the top ten. Specimen: T cells isolated from PBMCs. The receptors derive from a human donor in good health.

In this sample, this clone is medium-sized (0.01 to 0.1%). The J gene is TRBJ2-7, the V gene TRBV6-5; 7 nucleotides align to TRBD2. V lost 6 bases, J lost 3 bases, and 5 bases stayed unmatched. The CDR3 runs to 13 residues. Per germline, CDR1 MNHEY and CDR2 SVGAGI. CDR3 protein: CASRGGDNYEQYF. CDR3 sequence (DNA): TGTGCCAGCAGGGGGGGGGATAACTACGAGCAGTACTTC.

This chain links TRBV13 with TRBJ2-1, with D tentatively TRBD2 (6 bases). This CDR3 has 15 residues. V was shortened by 9 bases and J by 4 bases, with 19 bases between the two germline ends. Germline CDR1 PRHDT, CDR2 FYEKMQ (reference sequence). The CDR3 bases are TGTGCCAGTACGCGAAGGGACTCGCCATACAATGAGCAGTTCTTC. Translating gives CASTRRDSPYNEQFF.

The gene calls are TRBV6-5 and TRBJ2-7; a possible D gene is TRBD1 (6 bases). V was trimmed by 2 bases and J by 8 bases, leaving 13 bases between them. The CDR3 runs 13 residues. Germline V gene data show CDR1 as MNHEY and CDR2 as SVGAGI. In DNA, the CDR3 is TGTGCCAGCAGTTACAGGGGGATAGGGCAGCAGTACTTC. Its translation: CASSYRGIGQQYF.

The table lists this clone with a few counts. The V gene is TRBV13, the J gene TRBJ2-1; 7 nucleotides agree with TRBD2. V trimming: 8 bases; J trimming: 9 bases; junction bases outside the gene matches: 19. The CDR3 is 16 amino acids. From germline, CDR1 is PRHDT and CDR2 FYEKMQ (reference sequence). CDR3 nucleotide sequence: TGTGCCAGCCAACCCACGCGGGTGGGAGGGCCTCTTGAGCAGTTCTTC. Residues: CASQPTRVGGPLEQFF.

This chain joins TRBV5-1 and TRBJ2-7; D remains ambiguous. CDR3 length equals 11 residues. V was cut by 3 bases and J by 1 base, with 2 bases left in between. The germline V gene encodes CDR1 SGHRS and CDR2 YFSETQ. CDR3 loop: CASSSSYEQYF. CDR3 nucleotides: TGCGCCAGCAGCTCTTCCTACGAGCAGTACTTC. Full variable domain (missing parts from reference TRBV5-1 and TRBJ2-7): KAGVTQTPRYLIKTRGQQVTLSCSPISGHRSVSWYQQTPGQGLQFLFEYFSETQRNKGNFPGRFSGRQFSNSRSEMNVSTLELGDSALYLCASSSSYEQYFGPGTRLTVT.

V usage is TRBV7-3 and J usage is TRBJ2-3; D is possibly TRBD2 (5 bases). Deletions cut 1 base from V and 4 bases from J, with 15 bases between. The germline V gene encodes CDR1 SGHTA and CDR2 FQGTGA. This CDR3 has 16 amino acids. CDR3: CASSLNPASPADTQYF. The CDR3 DNA is TGTGCCAGCAGCTTAAATCCGGCTAGCCCCGCAGATACGCAGTATTTT.